This TCR beta chain was found in a study of siplizumab effects on memory and regulatory T cells. Around 10^5 TCR templates per sample were assayed. Clones were read by immunoSEQ multiplex PCR, and TCRdb kept only the in-frame ones, dropping some. In the table there are some 75,000 clones, 93% of which are singletons. For this clone: Its antigen remains unknown.

General study findings and limits: The diversity of naive T cells seemed greater than that of memory cells, and their alloresponse contribution seemed major. Controls showed an average of roughly 27% Treg-derived mappable alloreactive CD4+ clones, while siplizumab showed nearly 70%.

The CDR3 loop spans 15 amino acids. The V gene lost 3 bases and the J gene lost 5 bases, with 11 bases spanning the gap. Looked up from germline, CDR1 is LGHNA and CDR2 is YSLEER. V usage is TRBV4-3 and J usage is TRBJ1-6; D is possibly TRBD1 (5 bases). Sequencing was performed on CD8+ T cells sorted from blood. The receptor comes from a human donor in good health. CDR3 amino acids: CASSQPGFDNSPLHF. In nucleotides, the CDR3 is TGCGCCAGCAGCCAGCCAGGGTTCGATAATTCACCCCTCCACTTT.